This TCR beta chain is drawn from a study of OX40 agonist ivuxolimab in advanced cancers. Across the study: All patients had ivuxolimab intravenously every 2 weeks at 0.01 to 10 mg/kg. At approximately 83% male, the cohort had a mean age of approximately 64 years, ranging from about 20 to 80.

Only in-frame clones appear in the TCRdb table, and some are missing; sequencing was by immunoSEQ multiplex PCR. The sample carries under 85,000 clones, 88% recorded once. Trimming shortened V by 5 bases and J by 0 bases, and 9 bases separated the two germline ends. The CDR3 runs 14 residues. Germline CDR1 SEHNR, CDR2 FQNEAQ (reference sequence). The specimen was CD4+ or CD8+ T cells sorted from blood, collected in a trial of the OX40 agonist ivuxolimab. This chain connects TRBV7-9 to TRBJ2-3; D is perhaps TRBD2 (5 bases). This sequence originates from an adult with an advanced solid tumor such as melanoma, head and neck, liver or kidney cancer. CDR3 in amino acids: CASSHRGSTDTQYF. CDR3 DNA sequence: TGTGCCAGCAGCCACCGCGGGAGCACAGATACGCAGTATTTT.